This note documents a single T cell receptor beta chain sequence. This sample is drawn from a study of T cells in Graves' hyperthyroidism and ophthalmopathy. TCR beta CDR3 regions were amplified from RNA. First-round RT-PCR targeting the TCR CDR3 was performed with the HTBI primer set. TCRdb redid the calling of the multiplex PCR reads with MiXCR, one entry per CDR3 protein. The data contain hundreds of thousands of distinct CDR3 sequences, more than 45% of them seen just once; the ten biggest clones take up approximately 8.2%. In germline, CDR1 is SQVTM, CDR2 ANQGSEA. Trimming cost V 7 bases and J 0 bases; bases outside gene matches: 8. The CDR3 covers 14 residues. Uncontrolled infection, other autoimmune disease, pregnancy and lactation each barred patients from inclusion. The diagnoses drew upon clinical symptoms, serum thyroxine and TRAb, thyroid ultrasound and orbital computed tomography.

The chain has TRBV29-1 and TRBJ1-2, with 7 bases matching TRBD1. This receptor was taken from a woman aged 18-29 years with Graves' hyperthyroidism. The specimen was peripheral blood or thyroid tissue (not recorded which). CDR3 bases: TGCAGCGCAGCCGGGACAGAACCTAACTATGGCTACACCTTC. As protein: CSAAGTEPNYGYTF.